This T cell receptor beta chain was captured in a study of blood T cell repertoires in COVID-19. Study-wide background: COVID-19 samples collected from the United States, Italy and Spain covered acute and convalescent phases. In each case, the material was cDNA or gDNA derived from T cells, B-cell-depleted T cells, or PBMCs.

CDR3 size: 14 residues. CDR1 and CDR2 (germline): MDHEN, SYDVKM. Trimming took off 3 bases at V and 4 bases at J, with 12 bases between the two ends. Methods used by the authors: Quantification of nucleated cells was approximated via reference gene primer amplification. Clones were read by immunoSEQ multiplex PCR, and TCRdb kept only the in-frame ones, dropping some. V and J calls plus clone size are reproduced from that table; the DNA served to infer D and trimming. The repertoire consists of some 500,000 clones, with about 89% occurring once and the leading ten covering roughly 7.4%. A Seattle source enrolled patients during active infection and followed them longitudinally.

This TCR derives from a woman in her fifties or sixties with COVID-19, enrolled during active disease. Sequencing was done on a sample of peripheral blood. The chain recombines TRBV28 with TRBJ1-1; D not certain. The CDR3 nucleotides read TGTGCCAGCAGTTTCGGAGATCCGGGCACTGAAGCTTTCTTT. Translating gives CASSFGDPGTEAFF.